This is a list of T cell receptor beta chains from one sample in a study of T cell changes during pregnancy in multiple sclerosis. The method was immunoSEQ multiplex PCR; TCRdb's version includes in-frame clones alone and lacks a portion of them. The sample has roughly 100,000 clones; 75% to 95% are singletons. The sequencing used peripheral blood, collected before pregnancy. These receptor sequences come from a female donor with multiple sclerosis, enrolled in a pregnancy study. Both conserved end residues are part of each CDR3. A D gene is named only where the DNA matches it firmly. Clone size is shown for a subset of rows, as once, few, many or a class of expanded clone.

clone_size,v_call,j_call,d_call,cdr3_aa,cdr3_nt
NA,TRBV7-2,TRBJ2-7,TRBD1,CASSLGGTGSYEQYF,TGTGCCAGCAGCTTAGGCGGGACAGGATCTTACGAGCAGTACTTC
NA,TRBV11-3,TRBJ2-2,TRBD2,CASSPRGASGGKNTGELFF,TGTGCCAGCAGCCCGAGGGGGGCTAGCGGGGGAAAGAACACCGGGGAGCTGTTTTTT
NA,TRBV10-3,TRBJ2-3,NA,CASRAGTSTDTQYF,TGTGCCTCCAGGGCGGGAACTAGCACAGATACGCAGTATTTT
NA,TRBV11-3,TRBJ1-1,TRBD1,CASSLDTTRDRAAFF,TGTGCCAGCAGCTTAGATACGACCCGGGACAGGGCAGCTTTCTTT
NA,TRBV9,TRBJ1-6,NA,CASSVEGGRDNSPLHF,TGTGCCAGCAGCGTAGAGGGGGGGCGGGATAATTCACCCCTCCACTTT
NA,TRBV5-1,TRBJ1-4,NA,CASSTPGKEKLFF,TGCGCCAGCAGCACCCCGGGGAAAGAAAAACTGTTTTTT
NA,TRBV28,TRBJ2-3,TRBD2,CASSPLRAGLAGGKDTQYF,TGTGCCAGCAGCCCATTAAGGGCCGGACTAGCGGGAGGGAAAGATACGCAGTATTTT
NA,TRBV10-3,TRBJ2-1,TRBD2,CASRGGASGSENEQFF,TGTGCCAGCAGAGGAGGGGCTAGCGGGTCGGAGAATGAGCAGTTCTTC
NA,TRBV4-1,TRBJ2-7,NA,CASSQAWQGGNEQYF,TGCGCCAGCAGCCAAGCATGGCAGGGGGGTAACGAGCAGTACTTC
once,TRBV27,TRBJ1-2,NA,CASSLSGGGYTF,TGTGCCAGCAGTTTATCTGGGGGCGGCTACACCTTC
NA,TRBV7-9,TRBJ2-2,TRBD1,CAASDRANTGELFF,TGTGCCGCCTCGGACAGGGCCAACACCGGGGAGCTGTTTTTT
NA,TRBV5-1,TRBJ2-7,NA,CASSSGPSYEQYF,TGCGCCAGCAGCTCTGGGCCTTCCTACGAGCAGTACTTC
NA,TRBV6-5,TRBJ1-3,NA,CASSYSVRESGNTIYF,TGTGCCAGCAGTTACTCGGTACGGGAGTCGGGAAACACCATATATTTT
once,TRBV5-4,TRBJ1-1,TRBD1,CASRPGQGRSTEAFF,TGTGCCAGCAGACCCGGACAGGGACGAAGCACTGAAGCTTTCTTT
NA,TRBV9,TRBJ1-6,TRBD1,CASSGQGGMYSPLHF,TGTGCCAGCAGCGGACAGGGGGGAATGTATTCACCCCTCCACTTT
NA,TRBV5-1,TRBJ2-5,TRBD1,CASSRTGGAEETQYF,TGCGCCAGCAGCAGAACAGGGGGCGCGGAGGAGACCCAGTACTTC
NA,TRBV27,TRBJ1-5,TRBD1,CASSLRQGALDQPQHF,TGTGCCAGCAGTTTAAGGCAGGGGGCTTTAGATCAGCCCCAGCATTTT
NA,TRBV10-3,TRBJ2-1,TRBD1,CAISDLTGRTGNEQFF,TGTGCCATCAGTGACCTGACAGGGCGGACGGGCAATGAGCAGTTCTTC
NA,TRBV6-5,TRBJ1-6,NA,CASSDSLQGLPPLHF,TGTGCCAGCAGTGACTCGCTACAGGGCCTACCACCCCTCCACTTT
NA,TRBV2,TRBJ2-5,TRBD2,CASGDGAGGSETQYF,TGTGCCAGCGGAGATGGAGCGGGGGGTAGTGAGACCCAGTACTTC
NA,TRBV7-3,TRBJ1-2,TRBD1,CASSVRQGPSGGYTF,TGTGCCAGCAGCGTCCGACAGGGCCCATCGGGGGGCTACACCTTC
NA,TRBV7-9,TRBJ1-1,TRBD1,CASSLTKFWTGGMNTEAFF,TGTGCCAGCAGCTTGACAAAATTTTGGACAGGGGGTATGAACACTGAGGCTTTCTTT
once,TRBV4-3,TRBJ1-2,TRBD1,CASSQDIAGGSHNYGYTF,TGCGCCAGCAGCCAAGATATTGCAGGGGGCTCTCATAACTATGGCTACACCTTC
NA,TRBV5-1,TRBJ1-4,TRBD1,CASSLSGGAREKLFF,TGCGCCAGCAGCTTGTCAGGGGGCGCGAGAGAAAAACTGTTTTTT
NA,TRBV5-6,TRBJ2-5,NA,CASSLEVGYLETQYF,TGTGCCAGCAGCTTGGAGGTCGGGTACCTAGAGACCCAGTACTTC
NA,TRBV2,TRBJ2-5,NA,CASREITGLETQYF,TGTGCCAGCAGGGAAATAACAGGGTTGGAGACCCAGTACTTC
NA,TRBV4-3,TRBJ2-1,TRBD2,CASSQGTSGGPSSYNEQFF,TGCGCCAGCAGCCAAGGGACTAGCGGGGGGCCGAGCTCCTACAATGAGCAGTTCTTC
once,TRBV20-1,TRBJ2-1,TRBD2,CSAEREGKFF,TGCAGTGCTGAGCGGGAGGGCAAGTTCTTC
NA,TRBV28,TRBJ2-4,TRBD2,CASRLGGLRDIQYF,TGTGCCAGCAGACTGGGGGGGTTAAGGGACATTCAGTACTTC